Following are 21 T cell receptor beta chains from one sample sequenced in a study of T cell changes during pregnancy in multiple sclerosis. The table came from immunoSEQ multiplex PCR; TCRdb's copy has only in-frame clones and leaves some out. The data hold about 59,000 clones, with 94% observed a single time. Here the sequenced sample was CD8+ T cells from peripheral blood mononuclear cells, taken after pregnancy. Receptors were obtained from a female donor with multiple sclerosis, enrolled in a pregnancy study.

This chain connects TRBV25-1 to TRBJ2-5; 8 positions match TRBD1. After removal of 9 bases from V and 5 bases from J, the junction contained 17 bases not matched to a gene. The CDR3 length is 16 residues. The germline gives CDR1 MGHDK, CDR2 SYGVNS. The CDR3 sequence: CARRGGLTGVGETQYF. CDR3 bases: TGTGCCAGGAGAGGTGGGCTGACAGGGGTGGGGGAGACCCAGTACTTC. Drawing the rest from reference TRBV25-1 and TRBJ2-5, the complete variable domain is EADIYQTPRYLVIGTGKKITLECSQTMGHDKMYWYQQDPGMELHLIHYSYGVNSTEKGDLSSESTVSRIRTEHFPLTLESARPSHTSQYLCARRGGLTGVGETQYFGPGTRLLVL.

The chain employs TRBV5-1 and TRBJ2-7, with 7 bases matching TRBD2. CDR3 length: 13 residues. Per the germline V gene, CDR1 is SGHRS and CDR2 is YFSETQ. Trimming at V came to 6 bases and at J to 1 base, leaving 4 bases not matched to a gene. CDR3 in DNA: TGCGCCAGCACGGCTAGCGGATCCTACGAGCAGTACTTC. Its protein product is CASTASGSYEQYF.

The chain combines TRBV10-2 with TRBJ2-1, with D possibly TRBD1 on 5 matching bases. This CDR3 comprises 16 residues. Trimming took off 3 bases at V and 7 bases at J, with 19 bases between the two ends. Looked up from germline, CDR1 is WSHSY and CDR2 is SAAADI. CDR3 sequence reads: CASSEGQGGLGNEQFF. Here the CDR3 DNA reads TGCGCCAGCAGTGAAGGTCAGGGCGGCTTAGGGAATGAGCAGTTCTTC.

This chain joins TRBV19 and TRBJ2-1, with D possibly matching TRBD2 (6 bases). The CDR3 covers 15 residues. V was cut by 6 bases and J by 0 bases, with 12 bases left in between. The V gene's germline CDR1 is LNHDA and CDR2 SQIVND (reference sequence). CDR3 in amino acids: CASSPLGGSYNEQFF. CDR3 nucleotides: TGTGCCAGTAGCCCGCTGGGGGGCTCCTACAATGAGCAGTTCTTC.

The rearrangement joins TRBV10-1 to TRBJ2-3; TRBD2 aligns across 11 bases. The V segment lost 6 bases and the J segment 10 bases; nucleotides outside the gene matches: 3. Germline CDR1 reads WNHNN; CDR2 reads SYGVQD (reference sequence). The CDR3 runs 12 residues. In nucleotides, the CDR3 is TGCGCCAGCAGCGCACTAGCGGGAGCGCAGTATTTT. Its translation: CASSALAGAQYF.

The chain is built from TRBV5-6 and TRBJ1-5, with unresolved D. Germline V CDR1 and CDR2: SGHDT, YYEEEE. The CDR3 has 14 residues. Trimming stripped 3 bases from V and 1 base from J, with 8 bases between. The CDR3 DNA sequence: TGTGCCAGCAGCTATACTCGGAGCAATCAGCCCCAGCATTTT. The encoded protein is CASSYTRSNQPQHF.

CDR3 region: CASSKFTGLEGSEQYF. Here the CDR3 DNA reads TGCGCCAGCAGCAAGTTTACGGGACTAGAGGGGTCCGAGCAGTACTTC. This chain links TRBV5-1 with TRBJ2-7, with 8 bases fitting TRBD2. The J segment lost 6 bases and the V segment lost 4 bases, leaving 15 bases of the junction unmatched. This CDR3 is built from 16 residues. CDR1 is SGHRS, CDR2 YFSETQ, per germline.

The V gene is TRBV7-8, the J gene TRBJ2-2; TRBD1 might be the D (5 bases). Germline CDR1 SGHVS, CDR2 FQNEAQ. Deletions cut 5 bases from V and 1 base from J, with 11 bases between. There are 15 residues in the CDR3. The CDR3 sequence is CASSPMDMNTGELFF. In nucleotides, the CDR3 is TGTGCCAGCAGCCCAATGGACATGAACACCGGGGAGCTGTTTTTT.

V gene TRBV7-8 combines with J gene TRBJ1-4; 8 bases are shared with TRBD1. There are 15 residues in the CDR3. Unmatched junction bases numbered 5, after V lost 1 base and J lost 7 bases. The germline gives CDR1 SGHVS, CDR2 FQNEAQ. This CDR3 is CASSLGGQGIEKLFF. The CDR3 DNA is TGTGCCAGCAGCTTAGGCGGACAGGGCATTGAAAAACTGTTTTTT.

The chain uses TRBV5-1 and TRBJ1-1; D may be TRBD1 (5 bases). This CDR3 is 21 amino acids long. Germline V gene sequence: CDR1 SGHRS, CDR2 YFSETQ. Trimming left V 3 bases short and J 5 bases short, with 35 bases between. The CDR3 loop reads CASSSEKIRKGLRIGGTEAFF. The CDR3 DNA follows: TGCGCCAGCAGCTCCGAAAAAATACGGAAGGGACTACGCATTGGGGGGACTGAAGCTTTCTTT.

The chain uses TRBV27 and TRBJ2-3, with TRBD1 matching over 8 bases. Germline V lookup: CDR1 MNHEY, CDR2 SMNVEV (reference sequence). There are 16 residues in the CDR3. Losses at the gene ends were 4 bases for V and 0 bases for J; bases not matched to a gene: 6. The CDR3 is CASSSDRATSTDTQYF. The CDR3 DNA reads as TGTGCCAGCAGTTCGGACAGGGCCACTAGCACAGATACGCAGTATTTT.

This chain links TRBV9 with TRBJ2-1; D gene ambiguous. V lost 4 bases, J lost 8 bases, and 10 bases lay in between. The CDR3 has 12 residues. Germline CDR1 and CDR2: SGDLS and YYNGEE. CDR3 loop: CASSYDLDEQFF. The CDR3 bases are TGTGCCAGCAGCTACGACTTGGATGAGCAGTTCTTC.

For the CDR3, the DNA is TGTGCCAGAAGCTTCGACGAAGGGGAGGAAGAAAAACTGTTTTTT. Amino acids: CARSFDEGEEEKLFF. The genes are TRBV5-3 and TRBJ1-4; the D gene is possibly TRBD1 (5 bases). TRBV5-3 is annotated as an ORF whose role is uncertain. The CDR3 has 15 residues. Trimming removed 2 bases at V and 8 bases at J, with 16 bases between.

V is TRBV5-4 and J is TRBJ2-1; 12 bases fit TRBD2. CDR1 and CDR2 (germline): SGHNT, YYREEE (reference sequence). V was pared by 5 bases and J by 6 bases, with 3 bases of the junction left unmatched. The CDR3 contains 14 residues. This CDR3 is CASRGLAGFNEQFF. In nucleotides, the CDR3 is TGTGCCAGCAGGGGACTAGCGGGTTTCAATGAGCAGTTCTTC.

This clone has a single count. This chain uses TRBV19 with TRBJ1-3; D might be TRBD1 (5 bases). CDR3 length: 15 residues. V lost 4 bases, J lost 0 bases, and 10 bases lay in between. The germline V gene encodes CDR1 LNHDA and CDR2 SQIVND (reference sequence). CDR3 in amino acids: CASSRGAGSGNTIYF. The CDR3 DNA follows: TGTGCCAGTAGTAGGGGCGCTGGCTCTGGAAACACCATATATTTT.

The rearrangement uses TRBV6-1 and TRBJ2-7; D perhaps matches TRBD1 (6 bases). Germline V gene sequence: CDR1 MNHNS, CDR2 SASEGT. V dropped 5 bases and J dropped 0 bases, with 14 bases sitting between them. This CDR3 is 15 amino acids long. The CDR3 bases are TGTGCCAGCAGTCGGACAGTGCCTCTCTCCTACGAGCAGTACTTC. Encoded protein: CASSRTVPLSYEQYF.

The chain recombines TRBV18 with TRBJ2-2, with D perhaps TRBD2 (6 bases). This CDR3 has 17 amino acids. From germline, CDR1 is KGHSH and CDR2 LQKENI. The germline V and J ends were trimmed by 4 bases and 4 bases, with 19 bases remaining between them. Written as DNA, the CDR3 is TGTGCCAGCTCACAGGTGGTAGCGGCCTCTGGCACCGGGGAGCTGTTTTTT. It encodes CASSQVVAASGTGELFF.

V and J are TRBV9 and TRBJ2-7; TRBD2 might be the D (6 bases). The CDR3 covers 14 residues. Germline-derived CDR1 and CDR2 are SGDLS and YYNGEE. V gave up 1 base and J gave up 3 bases, with 11 bases separating them. DNA for the CDR3: TGTGCCAGCAGCGTATCTTCCGGGGGCTACGAGCAGTACTTC. Translating it yields CASSVSSGGYEQYF.

The chain has TRBV5-5 and TRBJ1-2; D possibly corresponds to TRBD1 (5 bases). Germline V gene sequence: CDR1 SGHKS, CDR2 YYEKEE (reference sequence). Deletions cut 1 base from V and 6 bases from J, with 10 bases between. The CDR3 loop spans 13 amino acids. CDR3 sequence: CASSLNPGDGYTF. The DNA of the CDR3 is TGTGCCAGCAGCTTGAATCCGGGGGATGGCTACACCTTC. Complete variable domain (other parts from reference TRBV5-5 and TRBJ1-2): DAGVTQSPTHLIKTRGQQVTLRCSPISGHKSVSWYQQVLGQGPQFIFQYYEKEERGRGNFPDRFSARQFPNYSSELNVNALLLGDSALYLCASSLNPGDGYTFGSGTRLTVV.

The chain couples TRBV11-2 to TRBJ2-7; TRBD2 matches 8 bases. CDR1 and CDR2 (germline): SGHAT, FQNNGV. Trimming cost V 2 bases and J 4 bases; bases outside gene matches: 4. CDR3 length: 14 residues. The DNA for the CDR3 is TGTGCCAGCAGCTTAACACTAGCGGAGTACGAGCAGTACTTC. It encodes CASSLTLAEYEQYF.

The chain couples TRBV28 to TRBJ2-2; 7 bases map to TRBD1. Germline V CDR1 and CDR2: MDHEN, SYDVKM. The CDR3 totals 14 residues. V gave up 6 bases and J gave up 7 bases; unmatched junction bases: 8. The CDR3 protein is CASSSTGSDGELFF. The CDR3 bases are TGTGCCAGCAGCTCGACAGGGTCCGACGGGGAGCTGTTTTTT.